This TCR beta chain is drawn from a study of tumor and adjacent non-tumor tissue in lung cancer (dated by TCRdb to 2016 to 2019). Background on the whole study: Patients with adenocarcinoma (over 11), squamous cell carcinoma (2) and small cell lung cancer (1) were included in the cohort. Among the approximately 15 patients, ages ranged from roughly 30 to 76 years, some ten were men and 5 were women, and disease was TNM stage I to III. A total of roughly 130 million productive TCRbeta reads were generated by sequencing, corresponding to an average of roughly 4 million reads per sample. The study compared bulk TCRbeta repertoires between lung tumor tissue and matched distant non-tumor lung tissue from fewer than 19 lung cancer patients. TCRbeta CDR3 sequencing was performed on about 30 paired specimens, with one tumor sample and one normal lung sample collected per patient.

The receptor library was made with multiplex PCR. The instrument given in TCRdb is Illumina HiSeq 2500. Following protocols modified from ARM-PCR, the researchers constructed TCRbeta libraries through three rounds of nested PCR with primers (Table S4). Before sequencing, PCR products of 200-500 bp were cut from the gel and purified using the QIAquick gel extraction kit. The source study handled its data this way. Trimmomatic was used to clean the reads, FLASH merged the cleaned reads into complete CDR3 sequences, and MiTCR assigned the sequences to V(D)J germline segments. Clonal diversity was computed as the inverse Simpson's index with VDJtools. In-frame sequences lacking a premature stop codon were counted as productive reads. TCRdb redid the processing of the public reads, applying fastp at Q25 and MiXCR, and retained in-frame beta chains. Each CDR3 protein gets just one entry, which takes the most common genes and DNA from the rows behind it. The V and J calls and clone size are TCRdb's, not the authors'. The sample table contains fewer than 130,000 distinct CDR3 sequences; only one count was recorded for nearly 85% of them. The top ten hold 20% to 25% of the sample.

On the study overall, not on this receptor specifically: The sequencing platform is not named in the methods, and unique molecular identifiers are not mentioned. Tumor tissue showed significantly higher TCR diversity (inverse Simpson) than normal lung tissue, at roughly 430 vs 170 (P = 0.0075, Mann-Whitney U test). Because peripheral blood was not sequenced, the blood TCRbeta repertoires of the lung cancer patients in the study went unexamined. A significantly larger cumulative share of the repertoire was made up by the top 100 clones in normal lung than in tumor tissue. Only about 15 patients were included in the cohort, and the need for larger samples and more detailed clinical data was noted by the authors. Significantly higher TCR diversity was found in younger patients, and higher tumor TCR diversity was associated with shorter overall and disease-free survival.

V lost 5 bases and J lost 2 bases; the stretch between them is 10 bases long. The CDR3 has 13 residues if both end residues are counted. Here the CDR3 DNA is all that survives: 39 bases in frame from base 1. The germline V gene yields SGHDT for CDR1 and YYEEEE for CDR2. A few counts support this clonotype. There is no known antigen for this receptor. This may be a read error, as it is one base from a much larger clone. Since no conserved phenylalanine or tryptophan closes the CDR3, a read error is the likely cause. Bulk unsorted tissue served as the source for RNA extraction, and RNA quality was assessed using a NanoDrop ND-1000 and an Agilent 2100. Donors were newly diagnosed lung cancer patients admitted for thoracic surgery in China between August and November 2014, without prior chemotherapy. Anyone who had undergone radiotherapy or chemotherapy before, or who had another cancer at the same time, was left out of the study. Surgical tissue pieces of about 1-2.3 cm3 were preserved in RNAlater solution and were kept at -80 degrees C until use.

The rearranged segments are TRBV5-6 and TRBJ1-2, with TRBD1 tentatively as D gene (6 bases match). The sequencing sample was made of lung tumor tissue. The clonotype originates from a man between 65 and 80 years old with non-small cell lung cancer. The nucleotide sequence is given as TGTGCCAGCAGACTGGACAGCAACTATGGCTACACCCTC. It encodes CASRLDSNYGYTL.